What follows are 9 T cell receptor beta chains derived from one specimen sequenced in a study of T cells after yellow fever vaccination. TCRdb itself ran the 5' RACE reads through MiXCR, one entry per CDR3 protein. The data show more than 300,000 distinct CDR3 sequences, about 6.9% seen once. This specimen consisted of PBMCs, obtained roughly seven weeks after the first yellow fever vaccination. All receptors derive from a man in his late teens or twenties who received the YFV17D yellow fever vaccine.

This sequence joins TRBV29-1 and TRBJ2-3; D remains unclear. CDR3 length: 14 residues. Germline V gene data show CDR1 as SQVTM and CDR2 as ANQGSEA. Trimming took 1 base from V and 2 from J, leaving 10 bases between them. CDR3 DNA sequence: TGCAGCGTTGAAGGAGGAGATACCACAGATACGCAGTATTTT. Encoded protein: CSVEGGDTTDTQYF.

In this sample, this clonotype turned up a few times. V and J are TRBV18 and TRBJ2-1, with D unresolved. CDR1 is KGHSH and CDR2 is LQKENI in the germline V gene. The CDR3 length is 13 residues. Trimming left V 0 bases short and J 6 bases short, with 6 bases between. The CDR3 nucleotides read TGTGCCAGCTCACCACCCCTGGGCAATGAGCAGTTCTTC. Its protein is CASSPPLGNEQFF.

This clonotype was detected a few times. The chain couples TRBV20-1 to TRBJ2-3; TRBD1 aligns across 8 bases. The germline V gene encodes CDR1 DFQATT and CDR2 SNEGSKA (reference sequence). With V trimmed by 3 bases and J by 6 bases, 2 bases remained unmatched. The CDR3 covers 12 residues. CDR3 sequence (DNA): TGCAGTGCTAGTCAGGGGGCCGATACGCAGTATTTT. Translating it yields CSASQGADTQYF.

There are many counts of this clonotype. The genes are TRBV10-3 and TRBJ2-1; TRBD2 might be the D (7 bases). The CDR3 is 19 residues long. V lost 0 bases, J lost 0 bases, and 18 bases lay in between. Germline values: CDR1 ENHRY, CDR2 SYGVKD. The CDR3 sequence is CAISESTPGGRGSYNEQFF. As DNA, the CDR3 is TGTGCCATCAGTGAGTCGACCCCGGGGGGCAGGGGCTCCTACAATGAGCAGTTCTTC.

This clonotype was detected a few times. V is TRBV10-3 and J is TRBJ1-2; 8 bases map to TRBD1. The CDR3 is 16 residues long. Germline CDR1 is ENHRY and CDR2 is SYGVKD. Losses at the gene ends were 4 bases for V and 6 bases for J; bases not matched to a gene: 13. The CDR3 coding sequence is TGTGCCATCAGTGGGGACGACAGGGGAGGAGTGGATGGCTACACCTTC. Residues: CAISGDDRGGVDGYTF.

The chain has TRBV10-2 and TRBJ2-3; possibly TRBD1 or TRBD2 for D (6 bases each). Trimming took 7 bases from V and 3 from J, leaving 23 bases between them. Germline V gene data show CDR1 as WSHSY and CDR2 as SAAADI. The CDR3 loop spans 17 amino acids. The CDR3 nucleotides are TGCGCCAGCACCGCTCTTTTTGGGGGGCAAAAGACAGATACGCAGTATTTT. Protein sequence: CASTALFGGQKTDTQYF.

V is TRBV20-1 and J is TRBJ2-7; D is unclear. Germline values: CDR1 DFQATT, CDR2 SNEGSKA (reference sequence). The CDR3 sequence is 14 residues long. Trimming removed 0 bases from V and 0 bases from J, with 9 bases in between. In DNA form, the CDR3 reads TGCAGTGCTAGAGATCCCCCTAGCTCCTACGAGCAGTACGTC. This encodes CSARDPPSSYEQYV.

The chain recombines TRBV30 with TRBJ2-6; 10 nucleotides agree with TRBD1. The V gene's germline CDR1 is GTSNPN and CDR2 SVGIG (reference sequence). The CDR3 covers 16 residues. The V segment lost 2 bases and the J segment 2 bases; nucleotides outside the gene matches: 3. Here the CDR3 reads CAWSTGTGAGANVLTF. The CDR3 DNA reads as TGTGCCTGGAGTACGGGGACAGGGGCTGGGGCCAACGTCCTGACTTTC.

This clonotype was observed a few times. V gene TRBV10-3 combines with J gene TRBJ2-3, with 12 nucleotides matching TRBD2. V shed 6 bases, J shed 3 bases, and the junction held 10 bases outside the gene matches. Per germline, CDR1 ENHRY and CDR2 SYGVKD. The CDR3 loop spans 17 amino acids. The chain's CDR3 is CAISPSGGARETDTQYF. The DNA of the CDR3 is TGTGCCATCAGCCCTAGCGGGGGGGCCAGGGAGACAGATACGCAGTATTTT.